These 10 T cell receptor beta chains were all obtained from the same sample, sequenced in a study of glioma-infiltrating T cells. Using RNA template, CDR3s of TCR alpha and beta were amplified with iRepertoire arm-PCR. TCRdb reprocessed the multiplex PCR reads with MiXCR, giving one entry per CDR3 protein. The sample holds tens of thousands of distinct CDR3 sequences, around a quarter seen once. The sequencing sample was made of glioma tissue, nonneoplastic brain tissue, or PBMCs (not recorded which). The origin of the receptors is a human donor with low-grade glioma or glioblastoma, undergoing nonglioma brain surgery, or in good health (not recorded which).

Concerning this clonotype itself: This sequence may be a read error, since a much larger clone differs from it by one base. The rearrangement joins TRBV27 to TRBJ2-7; D unclear. The CDR3 covers 15 residues. The ends were cut back, 3 bases at V and 6 bases at J, with 18 bases in the middle. CDR1 is MNHEY, CDR2 SMNVEV, per germline (reference sequence). The CDR3 loop reads CASSLYNSARGEQYF. The CDR3 region has the DNA TGTGCCAGCAGTTTGTATAACAGTGCCCGCGGCGAGCAGTACTTC.

This clonotype was seen many times. The rearrangement joins TRBV6-1 to TRBJ2-1, with D perhaps TRBD1 (5 bases). Germline-derived CDR1 and CDR2 are MNHNS and SASEGT. V gave up 6 bases and J gave up 4 bases, with 7 bases separating them. The CDR3 is 12 amino acids. The CDR3 nucleotides are TGTGCCAGCAGAGGGGTGTACAATGAGCAGTTCTTC. Residues: CASRGVYNEQFF.

In the case of this clonotype: A much larger clone sits a single nucleotide away, making a read error possible. The J gene is TRBJ2-2, the V gene TRBV6-1, with D possibly TRBD2 on 5 matching bases. Germline V gene data show CDR1 as MNHNS and CDR2 as SASEGT. The CDR3 has 15 residues. The CDR3 bases are TGTGCCAGCAGCTTCTTACCGGGGAACACCAGGGAGCTGTTTTTT. It yields the protein CASSFLPGNTRELFF.

In the case of this clonotype: A much larger clonotype is one base distant, so this may be a read error. This sequence joins TRBV3-1 and TRBJ2-5, with a tentative D call TRBD2 (6 bases). Germline-derived CDR1 and CDR2 are LGHDT and YNNKEL (reference sequence). The CDR3 has 14 amino acids. DNA for the CDR3: TGTGGCAGCAGCCAAGCGCGGGGCCAAGAGACCCAGTACTTC. This sequence encodes CGSSQARGQETQYF.

This clonotype was observed at least ten times. The V gene is TRBV2, the J gene TRBJ2-3; D is perhaps TRBD2 (5 bases). With 5 bases removed from V and 3 bases from J, the gap between germline ends came to 9 bases. The CDR3 length is 13 residues. Germline values: CDR1 SNHLY, CDR2 FYNNEI. The CDR3 spells CASSRRATDTQYF. DNA for the CDR3: TGTGCCAGCAGTAGGCGGGCTACAGATACGCAGTATTTT. Supplemented by reference TRBV2 and TRBJ2-3, the full variable domain reads EPEVTQTPSHQVTQMGQEVILRCVPISNHLYFYWYRQILGQKVEFLVSFYNNEISEKSEIFDDQFSVERPDGSNFTLKIRSTKLEDSAMYFCASSRRATDTQYFGPGTRLTVL.

The chain has TRBV2 and TRBJ2-1, with TRBD1 as a possible D gene (6 bases). Trimming stripped 7 bases from V and 10 bases from J, with 17 bases between. The CDR3 contains 13 residues. The germline V gene encodes CDR1 SNHLY and CDR2 FYNNEI. CDR3 region: CASIGTRSYEQFF. CDR3 nucleotide sequence: TGTGCCAGCATCGGGACAAGGTCCTACGAGCAGTTCTTC.

This clonotype was observed at least ten times. The chain links TRBV27 to TRBJ2-3; the match to TRBD2 covers 11 bases. The CDR3 has 17 amino acids. Germline CDR1 MNHEY, CDR2 SMNVEV (reference sequence). The V segment lost 2 bases and the J segment 3 bases; nucleotides outside the gene matches: 7. The CDR3 loop reads CASSLRGLAELTDTQYF. The CDR3 nucleotides read TGTGCCAGCAGTTTACGGGGACTAGCGGAATTAACAGATACGCAGTATTTT.

This clonotype has a count of ten or more. This chain uses TRBV20-1 with TRBJ2-7, with 7 bases that match TRBD1. The CDR3 has 13 amino acids. CDR1 is DFQATT, CDR2 SNEGSKA, per germline (reference sequence). Trimming cost V 6 bases and J 4 bases; bases outside gene matches: 9. The CDR3 region is CSAQGESLYEQYF. For the CDR3, the DNA is TGCAGTGCCCAGGGGGAATCCTTATACGAGCAGTACTTC.

This clonotype was counted many times. This chain joins TRBV19 and TRBJ1-5; the match to TRBD1 covers 8 bases. Trimming cost V 3 bases and J 5 bases; bases outside gene matches: 6. This CDR3 is 15 amino acids long. From germline, CDR1 is LNHDA and CDR2 SQIVND (reference sequence). The CDR3 region is CASSMLDRDYQPQHF. The CDR3 nucleotides are TGTGCCAGTAGTATGTTGGACAGGGATTATCAGCCCCAGCATTTT.

V and J are TRBV12-3 or TRBV12-4 and TRBJ2-7; D not certain. This CDR3 has 12 residues. V was clipped by 3 bases and J by 4 bases, with 7 bases between them. CDR3 DNA: TGTGCCAGCAGTTTTACACTATACGAGCAGTACTTC. It yields the protein CASSFTLYEQYF.